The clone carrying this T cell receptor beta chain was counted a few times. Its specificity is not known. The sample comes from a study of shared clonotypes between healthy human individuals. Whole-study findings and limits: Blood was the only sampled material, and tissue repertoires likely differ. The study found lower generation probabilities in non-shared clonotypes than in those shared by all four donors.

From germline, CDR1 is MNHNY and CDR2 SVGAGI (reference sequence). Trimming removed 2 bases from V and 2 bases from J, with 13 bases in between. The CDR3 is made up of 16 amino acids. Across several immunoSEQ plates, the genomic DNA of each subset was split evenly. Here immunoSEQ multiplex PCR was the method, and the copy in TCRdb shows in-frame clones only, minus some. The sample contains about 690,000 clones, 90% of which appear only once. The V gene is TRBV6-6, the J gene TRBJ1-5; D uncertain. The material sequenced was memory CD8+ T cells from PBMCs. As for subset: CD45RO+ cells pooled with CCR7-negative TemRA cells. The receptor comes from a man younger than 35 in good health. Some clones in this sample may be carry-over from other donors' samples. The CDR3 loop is CASSYGRLAGNQPQHF. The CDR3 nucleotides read TGTGCCAGCAGTTACGGACGCCTGGCGGGCAATCAGCCCCAGCATTTT.